This is a list of T cell receptor beta chains from one sample in a study of response to subunit inactivated influenza vaccine. MiXCR, run by TCRdb on the RT-PCR reads, gives a single entry per CDR3 protein. The sample lists about 180,000 distinct CDR3 sequences; 7.5% to 10% were seen once. The sample here was non-naive T cells sorted from PBMCs, taken on the day of vaccination. Receptor source: a man aged 45 to 65 who received an inactivated influenza vaccine. The CDR3 runs from the conserved cysteine through the conserved F or W. A D gene is named only where the DNA matches it firmly. Part of the rows lack a size; the others show once, few, many or a class for expanded clones.

j_gene,v_gene,abundance,d_gene,CDR3nt,CDR3aa
TRBJ1-2,TRBV7-9,-,-,TGTGCCAGCACTGGGTCCGGGACGGTGGATGGCTACACCTTC,CASTGSGTVDGYTF
TRBJ1-1,TRBV29-1,many,-,TGCAGCGTCCGCGAACAGGGGAACACTGAAGCTTTCTTT,CSVREQGNTEAFF
TRBJ1-2,TRBV4-1,-,TRBD1,TGCGCCAGCAGCCTACGCGATACACCCGGGACAGGGACGTATGGCTACACCTTC,CASSLRDTPGTGTYGYTF
TRBJ2-2,TRBV10-3,-,-,TGTGCCATCAGTGAGTCGGGACGGGGAGATGGCGGGGAGCTGTTTTTT,CAISESGRGDGGELFF
TRBJ2-1,TRBV6-5,-,-,TGTGCCAGCAGTTACGGGCGGGGATACAATGAGCAGTTCTTC,CASSYGRGYNEQFF
TRBJ1-1,TRBV4-1,few,-,TGCGCCAGCAGCTCCTGGACTTCTGAAGCTTTCTTT,CASSSWTSEAFF
TRBJ1-1,TRBV14,few,-,TGTGCCAGCAGCCAAGATCTCCCGCTGGCTGAAGCTTTCTTT,CASSQDLPLAEAFF
TRBJ1-1,TRBV3-1,many,-,TGTGCCAGCAGCCAAGGGGGGGCTACGTTCGCTGAAGCTTTCTTT,CASSQGGATFAEAFF
TRBJ1-4,TRBV30,few,-,TGTGCCTGGGGAAATCCGGGACATGGAAAACTGTTTTTT,CAWGNPGHGKLFF
TRBJ2-7,TRBV28,few,-,TGTGCCAGCAGCCTTCTCAACGGGTACGAGCAGTACTTC,CASSLLNGYEQYF